These 32 T cell receptor beta chains came from one sample sequenced in a study of monozygotic twins with inflammatory bowel disease. TCRdb re-called the 5' RACE reads; one entry per CDR3 protein, DNA not given. Its clone listing holds under 200,000 distinct CDR3 sequences. Material: blood. These receptors all stem from a human donor with ulcerative colitis or Crohn's disease, or a healthy co-twin of an affected twin (not recorded which).

The chain employs TRBV29-1 and TRBJ2-3; TCRdb's D gene call, TRBD2, goes unchecked for lack of DNA. The germline CDR1 and CDR2 sequences are SQVTM and ANQGSEA. The CDR3 length is 13 residues. CDR3: CSVLTSFTDTQYF.

This chain's CDR3 is CASRTGTSGTGELFF. The chain recombines TRBV6-2 or TRBV6-3 with TRBJ2-2; the D call of TRBD2 rests on TCRdb alone, since no DNA is present to check it. Germline V gene lookup returns CDR1 MNHEY and CDR2 SVGEGT. The CDR3 covers 15 residues.

The chain couples TRBV19 to TRBJ2-1. Per the germline V gene, CDR1 is LNHDA and CDR2 is SQIVND (reference sequence). The CDR3 is 19 amino acids. This CDR3 is CASSMFWPGKSTYYNEQFF.

The chain carries TRBV27 and TRBJ1-5; TCRdb reports TRBD1, a call that lacks DNA to check it against. The germline gives CDR1 MNHEY, CDR2 SMNVEV (reference sequence). The CDR3 has 14 amino acids. This chain's CDR3 is CASKKTGLNQPQHF.

V and J are TRBV5-6 and TRBJ2-7; there is no DNA to check the TCRdb D call of TRBD2. This CDR3 contains 15 residues. Germline-derived CDR1 and CDR2 are SGHDT and YYEEEE. The chain's CDR3 is CASSLGLAGGYDQYF. The full variable domain, its missing parts supplied by reference TRBV5-6 and TRBJ2-7, is DAGVTQSPTHLIKTRGQQVTLRCSPKSGHDTVSWYQQALGQGPQFIFQYYEEEERQRGNFPDRFSGHQFPNYSSELNVNALLLGDSALYLCASSLGLAGGYDQYFGPGTRLTVT.

The rearrangement uses TRBV2 and TRBJ2-5. CDR3 size: 15 residues. Germline values: CDR1 SNHLY, CDR2 FYNNEI. The CDR3 here is CASSGKVIEQETQYF.

The chain recombines TRBV29-1 with TRBJ1-2; TCRdb's assignment of TRBD1 cannot be checked, as there is no DNA. The CDR3 length is 12 residues. CDR1 and CDR2 from the germline V gene are SQVTM and ANQGSEA. This CDR3 reads CSVEKGAGGYTF.

The chain recombines TRBV11-2 with TRBJ2-4; the TCRdb D gene call, TRBD1, has no DNA to confirm it. CDR3 length equals 16 residues. The germline V gene has CDR1 SGHAT and CDR2 FQNNGV. This chain's CDR3 is CASSPGVATAKNIQYF.

The rearrangement links TRBV18 to TRBJ2-5. This CDR3 has 13 residues. CDR1 is KGHSH, CDR2 LQKENI, per germline. The CDR3 loop reads CASSPTYQETQYF.

The chain has TRBV6-6 and TRBJ1-6; TCRdb gives TRBD1 as the D gene, but with no DNA this cannot be confirmed. The CDR3 length is 14 residues. Germline CDR1 and CDR2: MNHNY and SVGAGI (reference sequence). CDR3 sequence: CASSYRDSYSPLHF.

The rearrangement links TRBV19 to TRBJ1-1. Looked up from germline, CDR1 is LNHDA and CDR2 is SQIVND (reference sequence). The CDR3 covers 12 residues. CDR3 loop: CASSIVPREAFF.

The chain carries TRBV28 and TRBJ2-2; the TCRdb D gene call, TRBD1, has no DNA to confirm it. CDR3 length equals 16 residues. CDR1 MDHEN and CDR2 SYDVKM come from the germline V gene. This chain's CDR3 is CASSQLAGANTGELFF.

The chain employs TRBV20-1 and TRBJ2-1; TCRdb's D gene call, TRBD1, goes unchecked for lack of DNA. CDR1 is DFQATT, CDR2 SNEGSKA, per germline (reference sequence). The length of the CDR3 is 12 residues. The CDR3 loop reads CSASSGVGEQFF.

The V and J genes are TRBV6-5 and TRBJ2-1. The CDR3 covers 13 residues. Germline lookup yields CDR1 MNHEY and CDR2 SVGAGI. CDR3 protein: CASTRPTYNEQFF.

This chain joins TRBV7-6 and TRBJ2-7. The CDR3 covers 11 residues. Germline V CDR1 and CDR2: SGHVS, FNYEAQ. CDR3 residues: CASSLDHEQYF.

The CDR3 sequence: CASSLKRRGEQYF. The rearrangement links TRBV7-2 to TRBJ2-7. CDR3 length equals 13 residues. CDR1 SGHTA and CDR2 FQGNSA come from the germline V gene. Together with reference TRBV7-2 and TRBJ2-7, the CDR3 gives the full variable domain: GAGVSQSPSNKVTEKGKDVELRCDPISGHTALYWYRQSLGQGLEFLIYFQGNSAPDKSGLPSDRFSAERTGGSVSTLTIQRTQQEDSAVYLCASSLKRRGEQYFGPGTRLTVT.

The gene calls are TRBV11-2 and TRBJ2-3. The germline CDR1 and CDR2 sequences are SGHAT and FQNNGV. This CDR3 region has 11 residues. CDR3 in amino acids: CASSLADTQYF. Looking up the rest from reference TRBV11-2 and TRBJ2-3 gives the full variable domain: EAGVAQSPRYKIIEKRQSVAFWCNPISGHATLYWYQQILGQGPKLLIQFQNNGVVDDSQLPKDRFSAERLKGVDSTLKIQPAKLEDSAVYLCASSLADTQYFGPGTRLTVL.

The chain links TRBV27 to TRBJ2-6; no DNA is available, so the TRBD1 call from TCRdb remains unchecked. Germline CDR1 reads MNHEY; CDR2 reads SMNVEV (reference sequence). The CDR3 runs to 17 residues. CDR3 loop: CASSQGQFRSGANVLTF.

The rearrangement uses TRBV27 and TRBJ2-2. This CDR3 region has 12 residues. Germline CDR1 reads MNHEY; CDR2 reads SMNVEV (reference sequence). The CDR3 loop is CASLTETGELFF.

The rearrangement joins TRBV7-6 to TRBJ2-2; the TCRdb D gene call, TRBD2, has no DNA to confirm it. This CDR3 is built from 17 residues. The V gene's germline CDR1 is SGHVS and CDR2 FNYEAQ. CDR3 residues: CASSLAANAGNTGELFF.

V and J are TRBV29-1 and TRBJ2-3; the TCRdb D gene call, TRBD1, has no DNA to confirm it. The CDR3 is 15 residues long. The V gene's germline CDR1 is SQVTM and CDR2 ANQGSEA. The CDR3 loop reads CSVEVGTGASHTQYF.

The V and J genes are TRBV5-6 and TRBJ1-2; the TCRdb D gene call, TRBD1, has no DNA to confirm it. Germline values: CDR1 SGHDT, CDR2 YYEEEE. The CDR3 runs to 16 residues. CDR3 amino acids: CASSNRDTLANYGYTF.

The chain uses TRBV5-1 and TRBJ1-2; the TRBD1 assignment by TCRdb is unverifiable without DNA. The length of the CDR3 is 15 residues. Per the germline V gene, CDR1 is SGHRS and CDR2 is YFSETQ. This CDR3 is CASLAEPGSPYGYTF.

The gene calls are TRBV7-3 and TRBJ2-2; the D gene TCRdb calls, TRBD2, cannot be checked with no DNA. The germline CDR1 and CDR2 sequences are SGHTA and FQGTGA. This CDR3 comprises 14 residues. The CDR3 here is CASSKGLASGELFF.

The chain combines TRBV11-1 with TRBJ1-4; TCRdb reports TRBD1, a call that lacks DNA to check it against. CDR1 SGHAT and CDR2 FQDESV come from the germline V gene (reference sequence). The length of the CDR3 is 18 residues. This CDR3 is CASSLRSDRVLKIEKLFF.

The rearrangement links TRBV24-1 to TRBJ1-2; TCRdb outputs TRBD1, but without DNA this stays unchecked. The CDR3 sequence is 17 residues long. CDR1 is KGHDR, CDR2 SFDVKD, per germline. The CDR3 region is CATSDLDAQGTNYGYTF.

CDR3 in amino acids: CASSRSPRNYGYTF. The chain employs TRBV19 and TRBJ1-2. Germline CDR1 is LNHDA and CDR2 is SQIVND (reference sequence). The CDR3 is 14 amino acids.

The genes are TRBV6-5 and TRBJ2-7. The CDR3 is 15 residues long. Germline CDR1 is MNHEY and CDR2 is SVGAGI. The CDR3 here is CASSYSREANYEQYF.

The chain has TRBV5-1 and TRBJ2-6. The CDR3 contains 15 residues. CDR1 and CDR2 (germline): SGHRS, YFSETQ. The CDR3 protein is CASSLDGAGANVLTF. Complete variable domain (other parts from reference TRBV5-1 and TRBJ2-6): KAGVTQTPRYLIKTRGQQVTLSCSPISGHRSVSWYQQTPGQGLQFLFEYFSETQRNKGNFPGRFSGRQFSNSRSEMNVSTLELGDSALYLCASSLDGAGANVLTFGAGSRLTVL.

The rearrangement uses TRBV5-1 and TRBJ2-7; checking the TCRdb D call of TRBD1 is not possible without DNA. The CDR3 totals 13 residues. Germline V lookup: CDR1 SGHRS, CDR2 YFSETQ. Here the CDR3 reads CASSPSGQGEQYF.

The J gene is TRBJ2-3, the V gene TRBV6-2 or TRBV6-3; TCRdb's D call, TRBD2, is unchecked because there is no DNA. The germline V gene encodes CDR1 MNHEY and CDR2 SVGEGT. The CDR3 runs 16 residues. This CDR3 reads CASRPTSGVPEDTQYF.

The rearrangement uses TRBV5-8 and TRBJ1-2; TCRdb gives TRBD1 as the D gene, but with no DNA this cannot be confirmed. The CDR3 covers 15 residues. Germline assignment: CDR1 SGHTS and CDR2 YDEGEE. CDR3 protein: CASSDWDRANYGYTF.